One T cell receptor beta chain is described in this entry. The antigen remains undetermined. The record originates from a study of post-analysis software for immune sequencing data. Study-level information: Relapsing-remitting, secondary progressive and progressive-relapsing forms made up the multiple sclerosis disease courses. Study-wide points: The five TRBV segments detected at higher frequency in patients than in controls included TRBV5-6, TRBV5-1 and TRBV20-1.

The TCR beta cDNA libraries carried unique molecular identifiers. TCRdb re-analysed the PCR reads in MiXCR, keeping a single row per CDR3 protein. The sample holds hundreds of thousands of distinct CDR3 sequences, around 47% seen once. CDR1 is MGHDK, CDR2 SYGVNS, per germline. The length of the CDR3 is 14 residues. Trimming left V 3 bases short and J 8 bases short, with 16 bases between. The sequenced material came from blood. This receptor was identified in a girl between 5 and 17 years old with multiple sclerosis. The J gene is TRBJ1-2, the V gene TRBV25-1; tentatively, D is TRBD1 (6 bases). In nucleotides, the CDR3 is TGTGCCAGCAGTGACCCTACAGGGTTCAGGGGCTACACCTTC. Translated: CASSDPTGFRGYTF.